This T cell receptor beta chain was identified during a study of T-cell memory formation after mild COVID-19. Study-level background: Among the donors, TCR clusters were largely specific to each donor.

The germline V gene has CDR1 SGHRS and CDR2 YFSETQ. V lost 3 bases and J lost 0, with 13 bases in between. The CDR3 is 16 residues long. Constant-segment primers served in 5'RACE that generated TCR alpha and TCR beta cDNA libraries bearing sample barcodes and UMIs. TCRdb redid the calling of the 5' RACE reads with MiXCR, one entry per CDR3 protein. Here the sample spans about 560,000 distinct CDR3 sequences, 15% to 20% being singletons. Study-level points and caveats: The second-wave clones peaking on day 37 were not confirmed as SARS-CoV-2-specific.

On this clonotype itself: Its antigen remains unknown.

The sample comprised PBMCs or a T cell subset sorted from them (not recorded which). The receptor was isolated from an adult woman who had mild COVID-19 (a few samples of this study predate the infection). Cell type and time point are not known. The V and J genes are TRBV5-1 and TRBJ1-3; tentative D call: TRBD1 (5 bases). CDR3 amino acids: CASSSKGARSGNTIYF. DNA for the CDR3: TGCGCCAGCAGCTCGAAAGGGGCCCGCTCTGGAAACACCATATATTTT.